A single sample gave rise to the 7 T cell receptor beta chains below, sequenced in a study of post-analysis software for immune sequencing data. Study-level findings and limits: About five TRBV segments, including TRBV5-6, TRBV5-1 and TRBV20-1, were more frequent in patients than controls.

Presence of unique molecular identifiers characterized the TCR beta cDNA libraries. TCRdb re-derived calls from the PCR reads in MiXCR, one entry per CDR3 protein. There are roughly 730,000 distinct CDR3 sequences in the sample; 30% occur only once, and 0.55% to 0.65% lies in the top ten. No antigen is known for these receptors. Sequencing was performed on blood. The receptors stem from a girl aged 10 to 17 with multiple sclerosis.

This clonotype has more than one count but fewer than ten. The V gene is TRBV7-9, the J gene TRBJ2-1; 8 nucleotides line up with TRBD2. V lost 5 bases and J lost 5; bases outside the gene matches: 8. CDR1 and CDR2 from the germline V gene are SEHNR and FQNEAQ (reference sequence). CDR3 length: 15 residues. The CDR3 DNA sequence: TGTGCCAGCAGCCCAAGAGGGACTAGAGACAATGAGCAGTTCTTC. Encoded protein: CASSPRGTRDNEQFF.

Turning to this clonotype: One junction end does not reproduce the germline sequence, and a read error may be involved. J is TRBJ2-7 and V is TRBV24-1, with TRBD1 as a possible D gene (5 bases). This CDR3 has 15 residues. Per the germline V gene, CDR1 is KGHDR and CDR2 is SFDVKD. The CDR3 sequence is CATSDQGKASYERYF. The DNA of the CDR3 is TGTGCCACCAGTGATCAGGGTAAGGCTTCCTACGAGCGGTACTTC.

This clonotype turned up a few times. The J gene is TRBJ2-2, the V gene TRBV29-1, with a possible D match to TRBD2 (5 bases). Trimming left V 3 bases short and J 2 bases short, with 16 bases between. The CDR3 length is 16 residues. Germline lookup yields CDR1 SQVTM and CDR2 ANQGSEA. The CDR3 reads CSVDGGLIGNTGELFF. The CDR3 DNA reads as TGCAGCGTTGACGGCGGACTTATAGGTAACACCGGGGAGCTGTTTTTT.

J is TRBJ2-7 and V is TRBV6-2 or TRBV6-3, with 11 positions matching TRBD2. Per germline, CDR1 MNHEY and CDR2 SVGEGT. Germline trimming cut 5 bases from V and 3 bases from J; bases unmatched to any gene: 6. The CDR3 runs 15 residues. The CDR3, as DNA: TGTGCCAGCAGTCCACGGGGACTAGCGGTCTACGAGCAGTACTTC. This encodes CASSPRGLAVYEQYF.

This chain uses TRBV20-1 with TRBJ2-5; 8 bases match TRBD2. Germline trimming cut 2 bases from V and 2 bases from J; bases unmatched to any gene: 7. Germline V gene sequence: CDR1 DFQATT, CDR2 SNEGSKA (reference sequence). This CDR3 region has 15 residues. CDR3 in DNA: TGCAGTGCTAGACCGCTAGCGGGCCAGCAAGAGACCCAGTACTTC. Protein product: CSARPLAGQQETQYF.

The chain recombines TRBV29-1 with TRBJ2-1; 7 bases are shared with TRBD1. This CDR3 has 13 amino acids. J gave up 8 bases and V 6 bases, and 10 bases lay outside the gene matches. Germline CDR1 and CDR2: SQVTM and ANQGSEA. The CDR3 DNA follows: TGCAGCGTGCTGGGGCACAGGGGATATGAGCAGTTCTTC. Translated: CSVLGHRGYEQFF.

The J gene is TRBJ2-5, the V gene TRBV16, with 10 bases that match TRBD1. V gave up 2 bases and J gave up 1 base; unmatched junction bases: 1. CDR3 length equals 15 residues. Germline V CDR1 and CDR2: KGHSY, FQNENV. CDR3 DNA: TGTGCCAGCAGCCAACGGACAGGGGGCCAAGAGACCCAGTACTTC. Its protein is CASSQRTGGQETQYF.